One and the same sample provided the 8 T cell receptor beta chains below, sequenced in a study of cytomegalovirus exposure and HLA in healthy donors. The PCR contained 60 Vbeta and 13 Jbeta primers. Assay: immunoSEQ multiplex PCR; the TCRdb copy retains only in-frame clones and omits some. The data show under 150,000 clones, with 70% to 80% seen just once and 4.5% to 6.5% held by the top ten. Sequencing was performed on PBMCs. These receptors all come from a male donor in good health and CMV-seronegative.

This clone was seen only a few times. This chain connects TRBV28 to TRBJ2-3, with a tentative D call TRBD1 (5 bases). This CDR3 is 12 amino acids long. Germline V gene sequence: CDR1 MDHEN, CDR2 SYDVKM. V lost 6 bases to trimming and J lost 13 bases, with 17 bases between them. The CDR3 DNA sequence: TGTGCCAGCAGCCTCCTGAGAGTAGGGGAGTATTTT. This codes for CASSLLRVGEYF.

J is TRBJ1-1 and V is TRBV30; D remains ambiguous. This CDR3 spans 13 amino acids. Germline V gene lookup returns CDR1 GTSNPN and CDR2 SVGIG (reference sequence). V lost 4 bases and J lost 0, with 9 bases in between. The CDR3 region is CAWKRRLNTEAFF. In nucleotides, the CDR3 is TGTGCCTGGAAACGCCGGTTGAACACTGAAGCTTTCTTT.

This chain connects TRBV19 to TRBJ1-5; 10 positions agree with TRBD1. The CDR3 totals 16 residues. Germline loops: CDR1 LNHDA, CDR2 SQIVND (reference sequence). With V trimmed by 3 bases and J by 6 bases, 8 bases remained unmatched. CDR3 DNA: TGTGCCAGTAGTATGAGCGGGACAGGGGTAAGTCAGCCCCAGCATTTT. It is translated as CASSMSGTGVSQPQHF.

The V and J genes are TRBV7-8 and TRBJ2-1, with D possibly being TRBD2 (5 bases). V was shortened by 1 base and J by 6 bases, with 7 bases between the two germline ends. Germline CDR1 is SGHVS and CDR2 is FQNEAQ. The CDR3 contains 13 residues. The CDR3 loop reads CASSLGGFNEQFF. CDR3 nucleotide sequence: TGTGCCAGCAGCTTAGGAGGGTTCAATGAGCAGTTCTTC. Looking up the rest from reference TRBV7-8 and TRBJ2-1 gives the full variable domain: GAGVSQSPRYKVAKRGQDVALRCDPISGHVSLFWYQQALGQGPEFLTYFQNEAQLDKSGLPSDRFFAERPEGSVSTLKIQRTQQEDSAVYLCASSLGGFNEQFFGPGTRLTVL.

The chain employs TRBV7-3 and TRBJ2-3; tentatively, D is TRBD2 (6 bases). CDR3 size: 14 residues. The V end lost 5 bases, the J end lost 2 bases, and 11 bases lay between the germline ends. CDR1 is SGHTA, CDR2 FQGTGA, per germline. CDR3 amino acids: CASSLAGLTDTQYF. CDR3 bases: TGTGCCAGCAGCCTTGCGGGGCTCACAGATACGCAGTATTTT.

J is TRBJ2-1 and V is TRBV7-2, with D unclear. V lost 5 bases to trimming and J lost 8 bases, with 16 bases between them. Germline-derived CDR1 and CDR2 are SGHTA and FQGNSA. The length of the CDR3 is 14 residues. As DNA, the CDR3 is TGTGCCAGCAGCCCCAGGCCCTGGTATGATGAGCAGTTCTTC. As protein: CASSPRPWYDEQFF.

The chain links TRBV4-3 to TRBJ1-5, with 7 bases aligning to TRBD1. Germline V gene lookup returns CDR1 LGHNA and CDR2 YSLEER. With 2 bases clipped from V and 7 bases from J, the junction kept 5 bases outside the gene matches. The CDR3 length is 14 residues. The CDR3 nucleotides read TGCGCCAGCAGCCAAATAAGGGGACAGCAGCCCCAGCATTTT. Translating gives CASSQIRGQQPQHF.

The rearrangement joins TRBV6-5 to TRBJ1-1; 7 bases line up with TRBD1. The CDR3 spans 16 residues. With V trimmed by 2 bases and J by 2 bases, 8 bases remained unmatched. Germline V CDR1 and CDR2: MNHEY, SVGAGI. CDR3: CASSYGTANPNTEAFF. For the CDR3, the DNA is TGTGCCAGCAGTTACGGGACAGCAAACCCAAACACTGAAGCTTTCTTT.